Following are 3 T cell receptor beta chains from one sample sequenced in a study of human T cells and chemical hapten exposure. Using its own MiXCR run on the RACE reads, TCRdb lists one record per CDR3 protein. This sample yields 80,000 to 100,000 distinct CDR3 sequences, of which about 9% are seen a single time; just over 2% belongs to the top ten. Time point denoted: patch test 2, 6 weeks after DPC sensitization. The treatment here: therapeutic diphenylcyclopropenone sensitization with weekly scalp DPC. The sequenced sample was whole blood, obtained in connection with sensitization to the hapten diphenylcyclopropenone (DPC). These TCRs come from a woman in her forties with alopecia areata. Some clones in this sample may be carry-over from other donors' samples.

The table lists this clonotype with a few counts. The chain uses TRBV4-3 and TRBJ2-5, with D perhaps TRBD2 (6 bases). CDR1 is LGHNA, CDR2 YSLEER, per germline. The CDR3 spans 15 residues. Trimming pared 0 bases from V and 1 base from J, leaving 9 bases between. The CDR3 spells CASSQELATQETQYF. In nucleotides, the CDR3 is TGCGCCAGCAGCCAAGAACTAGCTACCCAAGAGACCCAGTACTTC.

This clonotype was picked up a small number of times. The chain links TRBV29-1 to TRBJ2-1, with D tentatively TRBD1 (5 bases). Germline lookup yields CDR1 SQVTM and CDR2 ANQGSEA. V was clipped by 4 bases and J by 4 bases, with 8 bases between them. The CDR3 runs 12 residues. The CDR3 sequence is CSVGTGYNEQFF. The CDR3 nucleotides read TGCAGCGTTGGTACAGGATACAATGAGCAGTTCTTC.

This clonotype was recorded a few times. The chain carries TRBV6-6 and TRBJ1-1, with D perhaps matching TRBD1 (6 bases). In germline, CDR1 is MNHNY, CDR2 SVGAGI (reference sequence). There are 15 residues in the CDR3. Trimming shortened V by 0 bases and J by 4 bases, and 12 bases separated the two germline ends. The CDR3 sequence: CASSYSGGRGTEAFF. DNA of the CDR3: TGTGCCAGCAGTTACTCGGGGGGGCGCGGCACTGAAGCTTTCTTT.